This paragraph covers one T cell receptor (beta chain) sequence. Its antigen is currently unknown. The CDR3 runs to 18 residues. These data originate in a study of post-analysis software for immune sequencing data. Study-level points and caveats: Diversity measured as normalized Chao1 was significantly lower in multiple sclerosis patients than in controls. Patients used roughly five TRBV segments, including TRBV5-6, TRBV5-1 and TRBV20-1, more often than controls. Pronounced co-clustering by F measure was evident among identically batched samples.

Tagging with unique molecular identifiers was a feature of the TCR beta cDNA libraries. TCRdb independently ran MiXCR on the PCR reads; one entry per CDR3 protein. The table shows fewer than 900,000 distinct CDR3 sequences, with about half occurring only once. This receptor was obtained from a girl aged 5-17 years with multiple sclerosis. The rearrangement links TRBV12-3 or TRBV12-4 to TRBJ2-1; 12 positions match TRBD2. The J call is in doubt because the DNA end fits TRBJ2-7 better. Specimen: blood. The CDR3 DNA reads as TGTGCCAGCAGTTTAGTGCTAGCGGGAGGGCATCGGTACAATGAGCAGTACTTC. It codes for CASSLVLAGGHRYNEQYF.